A single sample is the source of the 9 T cell receptor beta chains below, sequenced in a study of OX40 agonist ivuxolimab in advanced cancers. Clones were read by immunoSEQ multiplex PCR, and TCRdb kept only the in-frame ones, dropping some. The sample contains 40,000 to 60,000 clones, less than 85% of which appear only once. The sequencing here drew on CD4+ or CD8+ T cells sorted from blood, taken in a trial of the OX40 agonist ivuxolimab. These receptor sequences come from an adult with an advanced solid tumor such as melanoma, head and neck, liver or kidney cancer.

The chain has TRBV13 and TRBJ1-6; D is unresolved. V was pared by 6 bases and J by 0 bases, with 6 bases between. From germline, CDR1 is PRHDT and CDR2 FYEKMQ (reference sequence). The CDR3 totals 14 residues. The CDR3 DNA sequence: TGTGCCAGCAGTTCCAGCTCCTATAATTCACCCCTCCACTTT. It encodes CASSSSSYNSPLHF.

The chain couples TRBV7-6 to TRBJ1-5; D call uncertain. V was trimmed by 1 base and J by 1 base, leaving 5 bases between them. This CDR3 is 14 amino acids long. Germline values: CDR1 SGHVS, CDR2 FNYEAQ. CDR3 residues: CASSLEGSNQPQHF. The CDR3 region has the DNA TGTGCCAGCAGCTTAGAAGGGAGCAATCAGCCCCAGCATTTT.

The rearrangement uses TRBV27 and TRBJ2-3, with TRBD2 identical over 11 bases. The V and J ends lost 4 bases and 4 bases, in that order; junction bases with no gene match: 10. The CDR3 is made up of 17 amino acids. Germline V lookup: CDR1 MNHEY, CDR2 SMNVEV (reference sequence). In nucleotides, the CDR3 is TGTGCCAGCAGTTACTCCGGGACTAGCGGTGCTGCAGATACGCAGTATTTT. This sequence encodes CASSYSGTSGAADTQYF.

This chain uses TRBV7-2 with TRBJ2-1, with 9 nucleotides matching TRBD2. Germline V CDR1 and CDR2: SGHTA, FQGNSA. CDR3 length: 14 residues. V trimming: 3 bases; J trimming: 5 bases; junction bases outside the gene matches: 2. CDR3 residues: CASSFLAGNNEQFF. In nucleotides, the CDR3 is TGTGCCAGCAGCTTTCTAGCGGGGAACAATGAGCAGTTCTTC.

The genes are TRBV4-3 and TRBJ1-4; 8 bases match TRBD1. V trimming: 1 base; J trimming: 4 bases; junction bases outside the gene matches: 11. This CDR3 contains 18 residues. Germline V gives CDR1 LGHNA, CDR2 YSLEER. CDR3 bases: TGCGCCAGCAGCCAAGTTCTCGGACAGGGCGGAATTAATGAAAAACTGTTTTTT. Translated, it gives CASSQVLGQGGINEKLFF.

V is TRBV7-3 and J is TRBJ2-1; D could derive from TRBD1 or TRBD2 (5 bases each). This CDR3 region has 18 residues. V lost 1 base, J lost 3 bases, and 19 bases lay in between. Germline V gives CDR1 SGHTA, CDR2 FQGTGA. The chain's CDR3 is CASSLNGELGPSYNEQFF. For the CDR3, the DNA is TGTGCCAGCAGCTTAAATGGGGAGCTGGGGCCGAGCTACAATGAGCAGTTCTTC.

The V call is TRBV9, the J call TRBJ1-1, with TRBD1 identical over 7 bases. Germline trimming cut 4 bases from V and 6 bases from J; bases unmatched to any gene: 9. This CDR3 spans 14 amino acids. Germline V CDR1 and CDR2: SGDLS, YYNGEE. CDR3 DNA sequence: TGTGCCAGCAGCCCTACAGGGGCATCAGCTGAAGCTTTCTTT. This gives the protein CASSPTGASAEAFF.

This sequence joins TRBV27 and TRBJ1-5; possible D gene TRBD1, 5 bases. V was cut by 5 bases and J by 5 bases, with 10 bases left in between. The length of the CDR3 is 13 residues. Per germline, CDR1 MNHEY and CDR2 SMNVEV (reference sequence). For the CDR3, the DNA is TGTGCCAGCAGTCCGGGACTGGATCAGCCCCAGCATTTT. It translates to CASSPGLDQPQHF.

The rearrangement joins TRBV2 to TRBJ1-4; D perhaps matches TRBD1 (6 bases). The CDR3 extends over 14 amino acids. Germline V gene lookup returns CDR1 SNHLY and CDR2 FYNNEI. Trimming pared 2 bases from V and 7 bases from J, leaving 11 bases between. Here the CDR3 DNA reads TGTGCCAGCAGTGAATTACAGGGTACTGAAAAACTGTTTTTT. This translates into CASSELQGTEKLFF.